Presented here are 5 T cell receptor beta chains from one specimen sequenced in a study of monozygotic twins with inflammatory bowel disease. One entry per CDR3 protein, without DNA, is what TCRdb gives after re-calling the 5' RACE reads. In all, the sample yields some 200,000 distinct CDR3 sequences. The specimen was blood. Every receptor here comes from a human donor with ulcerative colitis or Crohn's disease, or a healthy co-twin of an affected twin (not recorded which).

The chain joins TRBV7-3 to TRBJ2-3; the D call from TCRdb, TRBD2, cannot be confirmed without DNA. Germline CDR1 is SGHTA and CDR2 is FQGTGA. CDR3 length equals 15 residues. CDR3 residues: CASSLSGRGGDTQYF. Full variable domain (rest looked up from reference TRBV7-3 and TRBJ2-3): GAGVSQTPSNKVTEKGKYVELRCDPISGHTALYWYRQSLGQGPEFLIYFQGTGAADDSGLPNDRFFAVRPEGSVSTLKIQRTERGDSAVYLCASSLSGRGGDTQYFGPGTRLTVL.

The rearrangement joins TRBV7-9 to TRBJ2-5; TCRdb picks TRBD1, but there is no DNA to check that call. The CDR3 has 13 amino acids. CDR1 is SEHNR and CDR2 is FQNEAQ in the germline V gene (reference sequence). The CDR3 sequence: CASSMTDQETQYF.

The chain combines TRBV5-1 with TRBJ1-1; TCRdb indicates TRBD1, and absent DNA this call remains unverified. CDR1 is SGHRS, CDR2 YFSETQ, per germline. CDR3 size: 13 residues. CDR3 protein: CASRLWGDTEAFF.

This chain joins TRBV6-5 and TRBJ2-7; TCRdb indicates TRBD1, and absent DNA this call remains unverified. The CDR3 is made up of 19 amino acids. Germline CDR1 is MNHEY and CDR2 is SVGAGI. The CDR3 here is CASSYSGGGAWTYPYEQYF.

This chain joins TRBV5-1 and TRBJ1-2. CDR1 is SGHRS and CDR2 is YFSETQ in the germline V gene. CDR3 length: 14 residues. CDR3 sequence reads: CASSLGIAVYGYTF.